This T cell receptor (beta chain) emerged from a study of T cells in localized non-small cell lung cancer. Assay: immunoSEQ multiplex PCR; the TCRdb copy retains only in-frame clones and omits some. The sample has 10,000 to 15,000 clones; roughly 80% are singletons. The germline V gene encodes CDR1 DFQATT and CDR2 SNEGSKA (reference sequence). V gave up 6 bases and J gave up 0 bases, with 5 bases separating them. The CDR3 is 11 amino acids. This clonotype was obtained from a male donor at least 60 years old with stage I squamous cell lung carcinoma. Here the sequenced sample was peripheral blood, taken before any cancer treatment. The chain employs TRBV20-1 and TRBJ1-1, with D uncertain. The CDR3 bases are TGCAGTGCCGAACTGAACACTGAAGCTTTCTTT. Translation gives CSAELNTEAFF.